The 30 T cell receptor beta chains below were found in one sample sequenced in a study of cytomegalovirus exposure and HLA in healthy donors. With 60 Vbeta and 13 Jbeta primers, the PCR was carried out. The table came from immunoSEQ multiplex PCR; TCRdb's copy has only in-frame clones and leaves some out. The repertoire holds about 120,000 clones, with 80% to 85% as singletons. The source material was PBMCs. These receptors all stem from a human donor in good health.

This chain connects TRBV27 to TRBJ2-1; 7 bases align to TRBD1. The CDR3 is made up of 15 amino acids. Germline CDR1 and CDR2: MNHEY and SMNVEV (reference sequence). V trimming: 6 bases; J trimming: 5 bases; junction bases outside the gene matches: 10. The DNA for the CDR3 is TGTGCCAGCAGACCTTTCGGACAGGCTAACAATGAGCAGTTCTTC. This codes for CASRPFGQANNEQFF.

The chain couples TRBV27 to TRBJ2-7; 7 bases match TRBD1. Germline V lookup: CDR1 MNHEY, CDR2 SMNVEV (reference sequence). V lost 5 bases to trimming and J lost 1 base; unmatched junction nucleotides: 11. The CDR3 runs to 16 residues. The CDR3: CASSLGQPSASYEQYF. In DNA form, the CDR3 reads TGTGCCAGCAGTCTGGGACAGCCTTCGGCTTCCTACGAGCAGTACTTC.

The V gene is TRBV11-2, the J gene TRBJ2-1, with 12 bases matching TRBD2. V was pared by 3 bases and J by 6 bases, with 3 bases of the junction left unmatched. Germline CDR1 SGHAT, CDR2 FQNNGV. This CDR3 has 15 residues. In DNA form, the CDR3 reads TGTGCCAGCAGCTTGGGACTAGCGGGTATCAATGAGCAGTTCTTC. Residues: CASSLGLAGINEQFF.

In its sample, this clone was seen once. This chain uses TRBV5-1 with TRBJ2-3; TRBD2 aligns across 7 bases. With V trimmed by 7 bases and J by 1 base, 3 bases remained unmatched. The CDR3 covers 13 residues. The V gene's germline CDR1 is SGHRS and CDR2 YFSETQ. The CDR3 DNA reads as TGCGCCAGCGGCCTAGCGGGCACAGATACGCAGTATTTT. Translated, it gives CASGLAGTDTQYF.

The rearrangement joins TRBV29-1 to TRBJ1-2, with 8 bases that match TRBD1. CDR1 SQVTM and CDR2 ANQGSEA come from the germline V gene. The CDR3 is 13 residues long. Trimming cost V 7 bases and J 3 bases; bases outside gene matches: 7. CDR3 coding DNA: TGCAGCGCGGGGCAGGGGGCGGACTATGGCTACACCTTC. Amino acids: CSAGQGADYGYTF.

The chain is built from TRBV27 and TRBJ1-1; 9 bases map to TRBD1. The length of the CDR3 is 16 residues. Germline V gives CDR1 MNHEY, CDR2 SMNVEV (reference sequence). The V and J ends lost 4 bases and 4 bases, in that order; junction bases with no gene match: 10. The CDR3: CASSSSQGARSTEAFF. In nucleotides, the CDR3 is TGTGCCAGCAGTTCTTCACAGGGGGCAAGGAGCACTGAAGCTTTCTTT.

DNA for the CDR3: TGTGCCAGCAGACTACAGGGTAGCTCCGGGGAGCTGTTTTTT. The encoded protein is CASRLQGSSGELFF. The chain combines TRBV6-4 with TRBJ2-2, with D possibly TRBD1 on 6 matching bases. CDR1 and CDR2 from the germline V gene are MRHNA and SNTAGT. This CDR3 region has 14 residues. Trimming removed 6 bases at V and 6 bases at J, with 14 bases between.

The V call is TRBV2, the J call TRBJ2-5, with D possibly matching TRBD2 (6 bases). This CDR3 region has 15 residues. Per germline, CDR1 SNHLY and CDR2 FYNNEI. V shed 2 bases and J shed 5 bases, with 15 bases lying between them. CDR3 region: CASSEPGGGQETQYF. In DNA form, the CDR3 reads TGTGCCAGCAGTGAACCCGGAGGAGGGCAGGAGACCCAGTACTTC. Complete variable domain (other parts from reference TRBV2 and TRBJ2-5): EPEVTQTPSHQVTQMGQEVILRCVPISNHLYFYWYRQILGQKVEFLVSFYNNEISEKSEIFDDQFSVERPDGSNFTLKIRSTKLEDSAMYFCASSEPGGGQETQYFGPGTRLLVL.

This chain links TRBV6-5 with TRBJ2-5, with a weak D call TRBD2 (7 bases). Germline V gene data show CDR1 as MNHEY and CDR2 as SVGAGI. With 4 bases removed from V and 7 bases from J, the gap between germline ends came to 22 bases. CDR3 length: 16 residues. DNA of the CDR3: TGTGCCAGCAGTTCCACTTCGGGGGGCCCCCCCGGGACCCAGTACTTC. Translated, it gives CASSSTSGGPPGTQYF.

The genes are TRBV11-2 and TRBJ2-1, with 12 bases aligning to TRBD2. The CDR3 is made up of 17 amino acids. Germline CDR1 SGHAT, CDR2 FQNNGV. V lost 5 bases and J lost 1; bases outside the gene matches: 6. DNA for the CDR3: TGTGCCAGCAGCCACACTAGCGGGGGGCCGTCCTACAATGAGCAGTTCTTC. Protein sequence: CASSHTSGGPSYNEQFF.

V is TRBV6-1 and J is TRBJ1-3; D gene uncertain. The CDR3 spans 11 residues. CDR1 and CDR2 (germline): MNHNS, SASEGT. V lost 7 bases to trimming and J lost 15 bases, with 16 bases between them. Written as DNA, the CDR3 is TGTGCCAGCACCCTGACACATACCCCATATTTT. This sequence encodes CASTLTHTPYF.

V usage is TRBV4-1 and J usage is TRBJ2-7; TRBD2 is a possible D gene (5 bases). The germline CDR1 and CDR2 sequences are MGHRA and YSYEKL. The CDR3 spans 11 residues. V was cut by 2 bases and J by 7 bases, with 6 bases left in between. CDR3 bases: TGCGCCAGCAGCCAATCGGGGGAGCAGTACTTC. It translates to CASSQSGEQYF.

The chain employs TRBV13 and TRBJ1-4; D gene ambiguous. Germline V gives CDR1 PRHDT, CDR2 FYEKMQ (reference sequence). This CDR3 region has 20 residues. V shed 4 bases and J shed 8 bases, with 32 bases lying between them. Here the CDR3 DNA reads TGTGCCAGCAGCTCCAAAACGGAGGATGCGTCCGGGTGGTGGGAAGAAAAACTGTTTTTT. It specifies CASSSKTEDASGWWEEKLFF.

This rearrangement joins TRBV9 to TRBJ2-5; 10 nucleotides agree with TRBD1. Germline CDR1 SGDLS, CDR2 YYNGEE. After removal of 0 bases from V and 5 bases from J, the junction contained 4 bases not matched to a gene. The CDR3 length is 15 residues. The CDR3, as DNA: TGTGCCAGCAGCGTAGTGGGACAGGGGACGGAGACCCAGTACTTC. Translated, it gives CASSVVGQGTETQYF.

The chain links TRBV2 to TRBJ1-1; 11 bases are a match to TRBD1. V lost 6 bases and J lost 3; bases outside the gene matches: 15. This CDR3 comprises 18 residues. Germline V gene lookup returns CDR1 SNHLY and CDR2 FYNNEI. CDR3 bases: TGTGCCAGCAGGACATTAAGGACAGGGGGCTCTTTCGACACTGAAGCTTTCTTT. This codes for CASRTLRTGGSFDTEAFF.

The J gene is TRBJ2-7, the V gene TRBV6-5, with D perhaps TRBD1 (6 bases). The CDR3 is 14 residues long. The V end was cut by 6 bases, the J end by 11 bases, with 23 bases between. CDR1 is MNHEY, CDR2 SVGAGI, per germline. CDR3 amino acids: CASSRADLPGTKYF. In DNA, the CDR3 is TGTGCCAGCAGCCGCGCGGACCTTCCGGGGACAAAGTACTTC.

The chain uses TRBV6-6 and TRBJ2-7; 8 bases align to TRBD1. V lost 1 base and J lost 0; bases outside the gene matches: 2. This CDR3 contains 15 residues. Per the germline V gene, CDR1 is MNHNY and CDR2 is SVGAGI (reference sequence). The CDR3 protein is CASSYYDRGSYEQYF. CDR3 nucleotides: TGTGCCAGCAGTTACTATGACAGGGGCTCCTACGAGCAGTACTTC.

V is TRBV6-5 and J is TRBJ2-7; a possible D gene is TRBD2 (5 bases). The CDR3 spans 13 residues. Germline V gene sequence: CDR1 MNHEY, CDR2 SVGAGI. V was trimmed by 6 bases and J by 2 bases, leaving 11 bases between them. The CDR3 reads CASSPGIAYEQYF. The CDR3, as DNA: TGTGCCAGCAGCCCCGGGATCGCCTACGAGCAGTACTTC.

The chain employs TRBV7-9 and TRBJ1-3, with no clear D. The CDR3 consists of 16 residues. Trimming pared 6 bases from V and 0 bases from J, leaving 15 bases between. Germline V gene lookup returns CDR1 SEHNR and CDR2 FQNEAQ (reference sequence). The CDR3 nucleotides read TGTGCCAGCAGTCCCAACTGGGCAGGCTCTGGAAACACCATATATTTT. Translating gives CASSPNWAGSGNTIYF.

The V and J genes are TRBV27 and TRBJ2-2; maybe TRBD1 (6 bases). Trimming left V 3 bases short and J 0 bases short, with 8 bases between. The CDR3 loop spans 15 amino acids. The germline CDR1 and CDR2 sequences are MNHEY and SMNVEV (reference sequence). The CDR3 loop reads CASSFRGSNTGELFF. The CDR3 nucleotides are TGTGCCAGCAGTTTCAGGGGATCGAACACCGGGGAGCTGTTTTTT.

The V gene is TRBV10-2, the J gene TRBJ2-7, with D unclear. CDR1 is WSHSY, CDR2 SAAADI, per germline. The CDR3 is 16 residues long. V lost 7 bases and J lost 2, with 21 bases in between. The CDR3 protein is CASTFRGPNQPYEQYF. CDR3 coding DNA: TGCGCCAGCACCTTCCGAGGTCCCAACCAGCCCTACGAGCAGTACTTC.

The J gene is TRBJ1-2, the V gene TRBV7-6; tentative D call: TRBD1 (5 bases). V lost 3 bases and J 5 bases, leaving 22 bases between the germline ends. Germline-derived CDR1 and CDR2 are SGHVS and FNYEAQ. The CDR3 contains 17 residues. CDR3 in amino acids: CASSLLTVAGSGYGYTF. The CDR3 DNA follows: TGTGCCAGCAGCTTGTTAACCGTAGCAGGGTCAGGTTATGGCTACACCTTC.

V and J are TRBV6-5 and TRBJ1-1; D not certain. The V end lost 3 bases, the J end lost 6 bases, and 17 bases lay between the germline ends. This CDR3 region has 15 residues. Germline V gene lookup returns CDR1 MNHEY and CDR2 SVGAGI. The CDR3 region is CASSYAGRRAPEAFF. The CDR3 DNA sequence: TGTGCCAGCAGTTATGCGGGTCGGAGGGCTCCTGAAGCTTTCTTT.

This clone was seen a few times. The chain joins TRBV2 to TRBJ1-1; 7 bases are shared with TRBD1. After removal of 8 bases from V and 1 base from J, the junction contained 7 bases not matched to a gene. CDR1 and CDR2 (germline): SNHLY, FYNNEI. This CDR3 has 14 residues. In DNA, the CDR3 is TGTGCCAGCTATAAAGACAGGGCGAACACTGAAGCTTTCTTT. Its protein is CASYKDRANTEAFF.

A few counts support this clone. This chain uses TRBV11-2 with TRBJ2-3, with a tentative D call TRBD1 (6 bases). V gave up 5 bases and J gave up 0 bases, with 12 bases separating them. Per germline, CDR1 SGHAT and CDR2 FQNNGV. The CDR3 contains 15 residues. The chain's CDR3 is CASSDTGISTDTQYF. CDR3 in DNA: TGTGCCAGCAGCGATACAGGGATTAGCACAGATACGCAGTATTTT.

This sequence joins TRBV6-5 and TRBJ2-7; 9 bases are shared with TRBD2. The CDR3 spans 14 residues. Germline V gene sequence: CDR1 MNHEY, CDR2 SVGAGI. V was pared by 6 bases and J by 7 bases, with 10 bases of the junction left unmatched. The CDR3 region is CASSAYLAGSEQYF. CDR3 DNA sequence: TGTGCCAGCAGCGCCTATCTAGCGGGGAGTGAGCAGTACTTC.

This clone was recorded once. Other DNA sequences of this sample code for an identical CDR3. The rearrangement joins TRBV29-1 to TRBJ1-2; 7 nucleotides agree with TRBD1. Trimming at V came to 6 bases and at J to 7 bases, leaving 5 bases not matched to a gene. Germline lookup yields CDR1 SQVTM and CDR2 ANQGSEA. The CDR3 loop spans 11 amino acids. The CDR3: CSVAGGGGYTF. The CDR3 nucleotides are TGCAGCGTCGCAGGGGGAGGTGGCTACACCTTC. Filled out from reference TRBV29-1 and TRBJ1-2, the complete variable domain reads SAVISQKPSRDICQRGTSLTIQCQVDSQVTMMFWYRQQPGQSLTLIATANQGSEATYESGFVIDKFPISRPNLTFSTLTVSNMSPEDSSIYLCSVAGGGGYTFGSGTRLTVV.

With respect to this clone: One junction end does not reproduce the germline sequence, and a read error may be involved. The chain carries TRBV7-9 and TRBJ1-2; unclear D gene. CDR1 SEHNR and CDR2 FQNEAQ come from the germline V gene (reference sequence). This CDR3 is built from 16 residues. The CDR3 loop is CSSSLGSAPRVYGYTF. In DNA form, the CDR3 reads TGTTCCAGCAGCTTAGGCTCAGCCCCCCGGGTCTATGGCTACACCTTC.

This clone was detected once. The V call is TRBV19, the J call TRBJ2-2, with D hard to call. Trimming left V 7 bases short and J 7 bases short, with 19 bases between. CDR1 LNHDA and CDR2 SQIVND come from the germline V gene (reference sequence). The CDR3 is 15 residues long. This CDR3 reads CASKRRIETSGELFF. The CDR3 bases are TGTGCCAGTAAGCGCCGGATAGAGACGAGCGGGGAGCTGTTTTTT.

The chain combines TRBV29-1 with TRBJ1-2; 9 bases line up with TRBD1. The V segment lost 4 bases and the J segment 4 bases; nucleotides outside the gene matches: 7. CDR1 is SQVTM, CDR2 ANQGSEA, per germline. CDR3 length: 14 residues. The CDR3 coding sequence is TGCAGCGTTGGTCTTTTGGGACAGGGCTATGGCTACACCTTC. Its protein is CSVGLLGQGYGYTF.